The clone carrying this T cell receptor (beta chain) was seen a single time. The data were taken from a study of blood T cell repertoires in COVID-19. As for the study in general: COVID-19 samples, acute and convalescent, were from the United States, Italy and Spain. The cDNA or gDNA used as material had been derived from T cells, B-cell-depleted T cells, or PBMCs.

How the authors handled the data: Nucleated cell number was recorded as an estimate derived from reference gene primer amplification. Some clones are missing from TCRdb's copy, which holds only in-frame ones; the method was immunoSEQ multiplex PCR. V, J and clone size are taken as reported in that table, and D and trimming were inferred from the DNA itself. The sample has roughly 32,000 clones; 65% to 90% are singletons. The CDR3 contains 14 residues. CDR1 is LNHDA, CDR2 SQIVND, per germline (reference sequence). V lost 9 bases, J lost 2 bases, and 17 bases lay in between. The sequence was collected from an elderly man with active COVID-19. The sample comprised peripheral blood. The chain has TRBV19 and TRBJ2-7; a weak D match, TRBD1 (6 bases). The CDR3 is CARRSLTGPYEQYF. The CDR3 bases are TGTGCCAGGCGCTCCCTGACAGGCCCCTACGAGCAGTACTTC.